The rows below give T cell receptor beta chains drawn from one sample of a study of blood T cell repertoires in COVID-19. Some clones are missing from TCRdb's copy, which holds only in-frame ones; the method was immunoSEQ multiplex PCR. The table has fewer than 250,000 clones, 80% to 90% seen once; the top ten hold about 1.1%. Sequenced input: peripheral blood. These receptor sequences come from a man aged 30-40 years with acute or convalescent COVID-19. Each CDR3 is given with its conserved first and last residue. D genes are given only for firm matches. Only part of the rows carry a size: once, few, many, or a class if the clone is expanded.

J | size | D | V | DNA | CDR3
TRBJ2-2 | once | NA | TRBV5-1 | TGCGCCAGCAGCTTAGCCGGGACCGGGGAGCTGTTTTTT | CASSLAGTGELFF
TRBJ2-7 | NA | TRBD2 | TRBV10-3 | TGTGCCATAGGAAGTAGCGGGAACTACGAGCAGTACTTC | CAIGSSGNYEQYF
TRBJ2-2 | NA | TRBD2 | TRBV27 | TGTGCCAGCAGTTTATCGAGGGGTAGCGGGACGAACACCGGGGAGCTGTTTTTT | CASSLSRGSGTNTGELFF
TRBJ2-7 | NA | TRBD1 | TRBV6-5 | TGTGCCAGCAGTTACTCCTGGACAGGGGACAACGAGCAGTACTTC | CASSYSWTGDNEQYF
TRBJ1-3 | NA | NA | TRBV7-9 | TGTGCCAGTCCCAGGGTGGATGGAAACACCATATATTTT | CASPRVDGNTIYF
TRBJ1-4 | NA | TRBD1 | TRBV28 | TGTGCCAGCAGTATACTGACAGGGAATAATGAAAAACTGTTTTTT | CASSILTGNNEKLFF
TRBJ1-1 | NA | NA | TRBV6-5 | TGTGCCAGCAGATCTCACAGGGACGGGCCTGAAGCTTTCTTT | CASRSHRDGPEAFF
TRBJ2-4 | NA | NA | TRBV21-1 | TGTGCCAGCAGCCCCAATGGACAAGGGACAAAGGCAGTCTTC | CASSPNGQGTKAVF
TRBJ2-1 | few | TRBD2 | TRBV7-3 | TGTGCCAGCAGCTTTCTGGGACTAGCCTTCCATGAGCAGTTCTTC | CASSFLGLAFHEQFF
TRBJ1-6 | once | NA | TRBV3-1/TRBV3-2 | TGTGCCAGCAGTCGAAAGCAATCTAATTCACCCCTCCACTTT | CASSRKQSNSPLHF
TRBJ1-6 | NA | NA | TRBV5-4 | TGTGCCACCCGGGACACTGGGAGGGGGGTGCATTCACCCCTCCACTTT | CATRDTGRGVHSPLHF
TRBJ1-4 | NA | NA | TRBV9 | TGTGCCAGCAGCGTAGGGCCGGGAGGAAAACTGTTTTTT | CASSVGPGGKLFF
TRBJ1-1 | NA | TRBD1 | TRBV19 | TGTGCCAGTAGTCCTCAGGGGGTGTGGACTGAAGCTTTCTTT | CASSPQGVWTEAFF